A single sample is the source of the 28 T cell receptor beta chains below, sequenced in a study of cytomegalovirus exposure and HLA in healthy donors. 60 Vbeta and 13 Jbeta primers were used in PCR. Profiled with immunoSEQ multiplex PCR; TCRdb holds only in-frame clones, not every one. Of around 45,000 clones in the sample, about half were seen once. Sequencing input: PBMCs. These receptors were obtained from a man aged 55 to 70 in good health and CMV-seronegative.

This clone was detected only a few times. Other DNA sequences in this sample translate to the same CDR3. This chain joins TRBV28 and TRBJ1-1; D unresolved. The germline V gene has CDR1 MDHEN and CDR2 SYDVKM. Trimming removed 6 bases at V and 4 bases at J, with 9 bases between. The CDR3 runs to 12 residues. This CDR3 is CASRAGGTEAFF. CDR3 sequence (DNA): TGTGCCAGCAGAGCTGGCGGCACTGAAGCTTTCTTT.

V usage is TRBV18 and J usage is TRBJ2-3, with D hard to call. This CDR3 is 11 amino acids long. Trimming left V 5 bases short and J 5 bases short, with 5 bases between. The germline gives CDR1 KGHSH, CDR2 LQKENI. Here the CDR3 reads CASSTGDTQYF. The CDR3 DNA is TGTGCCAGCTCAACCGGAGATACGCAGTATTTT.

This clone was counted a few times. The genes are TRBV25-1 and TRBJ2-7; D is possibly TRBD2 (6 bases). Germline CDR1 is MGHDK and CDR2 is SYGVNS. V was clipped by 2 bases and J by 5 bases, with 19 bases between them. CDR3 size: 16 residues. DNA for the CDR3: TGTGCCAGCAGTGAACCCTGGTCGGAGGGTTCCGACGAGCAGTACTTC. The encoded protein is CASSEPWSEGSDEQYF.

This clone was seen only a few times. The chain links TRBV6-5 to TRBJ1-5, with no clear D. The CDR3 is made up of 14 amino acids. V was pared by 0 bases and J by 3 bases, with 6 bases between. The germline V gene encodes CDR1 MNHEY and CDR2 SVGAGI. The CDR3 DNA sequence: TGTGCCAGCAGTTACTCGACTTTCAATCAGCCCCAGCATTTT. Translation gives CASSYSTFNQPQHF.

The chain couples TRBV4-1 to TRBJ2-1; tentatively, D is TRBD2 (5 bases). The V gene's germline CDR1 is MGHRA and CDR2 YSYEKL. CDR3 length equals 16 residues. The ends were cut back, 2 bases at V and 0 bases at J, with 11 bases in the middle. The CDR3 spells CASSQRQRSSYNEQFF. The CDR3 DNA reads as TGCGCCAGCAGCCAAAGGCAGCGGAGCTCCTACAATGAGCAGTTCTTC.

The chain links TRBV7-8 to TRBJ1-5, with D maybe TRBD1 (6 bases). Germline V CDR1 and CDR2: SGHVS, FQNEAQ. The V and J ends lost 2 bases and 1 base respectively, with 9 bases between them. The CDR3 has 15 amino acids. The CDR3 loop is CASSLTGLSNQPQHF. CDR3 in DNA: TGTGCCAGCAGCTTAACAGGGCTGAGCAATCAGCCCCAGCATTTT.

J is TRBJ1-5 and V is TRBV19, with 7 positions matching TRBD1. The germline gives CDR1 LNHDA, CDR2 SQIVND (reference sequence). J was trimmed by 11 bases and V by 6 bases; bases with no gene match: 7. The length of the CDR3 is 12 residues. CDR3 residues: CASRSLTGAQHF. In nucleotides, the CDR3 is TGTGCCAGTAGGTCGCTAACAGGGGCCCAGCATTTT.

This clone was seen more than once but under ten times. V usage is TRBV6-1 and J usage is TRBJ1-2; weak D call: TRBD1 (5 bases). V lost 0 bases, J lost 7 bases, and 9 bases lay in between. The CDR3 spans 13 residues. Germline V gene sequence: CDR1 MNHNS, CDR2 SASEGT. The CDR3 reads CASSEAGVAGYTF. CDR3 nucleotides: TGTGCCAGCAGTGAAGCAGGGGTCGCTGGCTACACCTTC.

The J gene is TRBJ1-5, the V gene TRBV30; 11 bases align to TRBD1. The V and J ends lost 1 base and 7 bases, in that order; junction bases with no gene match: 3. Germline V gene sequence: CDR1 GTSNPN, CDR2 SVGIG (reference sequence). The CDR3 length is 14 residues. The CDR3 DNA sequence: TGTGCCTGGAGTGGGGGGACAGGGGGGCAGCCCCAGCATTTT. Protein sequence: CAWSGGTGGQPQHF.

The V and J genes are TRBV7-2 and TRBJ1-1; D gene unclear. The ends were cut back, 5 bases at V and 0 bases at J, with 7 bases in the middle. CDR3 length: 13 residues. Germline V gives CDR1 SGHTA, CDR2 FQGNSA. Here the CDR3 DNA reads TGTGCCAGCAGCCAACATATGAACACTGAAGCTTTCTTT. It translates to CASSQHMNTEAFF.

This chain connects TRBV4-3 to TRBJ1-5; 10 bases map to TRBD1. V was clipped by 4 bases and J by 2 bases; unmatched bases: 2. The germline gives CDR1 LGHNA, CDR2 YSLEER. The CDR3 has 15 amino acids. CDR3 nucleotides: TGCGCCAGCAGCCGAGACAGGGGGCGCAATCAGCCCCAGCATTTT. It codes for CASSRDRGRNQPQHF.

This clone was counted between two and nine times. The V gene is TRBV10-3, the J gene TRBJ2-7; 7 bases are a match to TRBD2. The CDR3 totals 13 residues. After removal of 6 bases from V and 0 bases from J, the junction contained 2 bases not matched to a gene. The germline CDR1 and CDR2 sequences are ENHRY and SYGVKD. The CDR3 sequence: CAIRGGDSYEQYF. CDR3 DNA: TGTGCCATCAGGGGAGGGGACTCCTACGAGCAGTACTTC.

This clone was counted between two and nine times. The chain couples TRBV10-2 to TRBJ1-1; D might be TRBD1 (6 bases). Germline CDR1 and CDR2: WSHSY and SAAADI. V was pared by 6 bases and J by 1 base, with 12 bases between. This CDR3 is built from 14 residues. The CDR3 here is CASRALDRNTEAFF. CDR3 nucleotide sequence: TGCGCCAGCAGAGCGTTGGACAGGAACACTGAAGCTTTCTTT.

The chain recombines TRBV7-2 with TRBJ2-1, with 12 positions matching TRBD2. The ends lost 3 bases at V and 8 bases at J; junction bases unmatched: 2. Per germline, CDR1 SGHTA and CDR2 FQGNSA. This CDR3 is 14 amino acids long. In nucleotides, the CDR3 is TGTGCCAGCAGCTTGAGGACTAGCGGGGATGAGCAGTTCTTC. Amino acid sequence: CASSLRTSGDEQFF.

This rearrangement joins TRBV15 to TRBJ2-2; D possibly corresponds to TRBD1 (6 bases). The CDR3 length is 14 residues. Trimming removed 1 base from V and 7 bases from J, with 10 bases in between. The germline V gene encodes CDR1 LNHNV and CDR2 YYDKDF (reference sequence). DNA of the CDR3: TGTGCCACCAGCAGAGGAGACAGGAGCGGGGAGCTGTTTTTT. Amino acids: CATSRGDRSGELFF.

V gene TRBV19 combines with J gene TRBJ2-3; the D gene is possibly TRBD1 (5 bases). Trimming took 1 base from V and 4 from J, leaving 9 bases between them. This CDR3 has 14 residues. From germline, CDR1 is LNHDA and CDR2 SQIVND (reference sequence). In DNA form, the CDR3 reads TGTGCCAGTAGTATAGGAAAGGGGCCAGATACGCAGTATTTT. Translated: CASSIGKGPDTQYF.

The chain's CDR3 is CSGDQSLTGTQYF. Written as DNA, the CDR3 is TGCAGCGGAGATCAAAGCCTTACGGGGACCCAGTACTTC. J is TRBJ2-5 and V is TRBV29-1; D not certain. The CDR3 runs to 13 residues. V was trimmed by 7 bases and J by 7 bases, leaving 19 bases between them. Germline V lookup: CDR1 SQVTM, CDR2 ANQGSEA.

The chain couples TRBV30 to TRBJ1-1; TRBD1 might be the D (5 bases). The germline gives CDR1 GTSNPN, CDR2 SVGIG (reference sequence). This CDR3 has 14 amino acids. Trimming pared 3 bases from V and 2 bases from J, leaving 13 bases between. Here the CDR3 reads CAWRNDRPNTEAFF. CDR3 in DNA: TGTGCCTGGAGGAACGACAGACCTAACACTGAAGCTTTCTTT.

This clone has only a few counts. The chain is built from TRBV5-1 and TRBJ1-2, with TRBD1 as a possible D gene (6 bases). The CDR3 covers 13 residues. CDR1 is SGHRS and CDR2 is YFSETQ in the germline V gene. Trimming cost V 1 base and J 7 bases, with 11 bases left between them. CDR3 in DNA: TGCGCCAGCAGCTTGACAGGGTTATCTGGCTACACCTTC. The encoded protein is CASSLTGLSGYTF.

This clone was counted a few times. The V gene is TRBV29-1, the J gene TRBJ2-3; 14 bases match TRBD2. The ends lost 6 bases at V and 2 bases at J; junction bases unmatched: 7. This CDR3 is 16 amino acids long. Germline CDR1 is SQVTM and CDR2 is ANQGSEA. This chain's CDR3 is CSVRRLAGGHTDTQYF. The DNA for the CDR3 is TGCAGCGTCCGACGACTAGCGGGAGGGCACACAGATACGCAGTATTTT.

CDR3 sequence reads: CASSETGGDSGYTF. The CDR3 DNA reads as TGCGCCAGCAGTGAGACAGGGGGGGATTCTGGCTACACCTTC. V gene TRBV10-2 combines with J gene TRBJ1-2; 8 nucleotides line up with TRBD1. CDR1 and CDR2 from the germline V gene are WSHSY and SAAADI. Trimming cost V 2 bases and J 7 bases; bases outside gene matches: 6. The CDR3 covers 14 residues.

Here the CDR3 DNA reads TGTGCCTGGACCCGGGGACTAGCTGGGGATACGCAGTATTTT. It translates to CAWTRGLAGDTQYF. This chain joins TRBV30 and TRBJ2-3; 9 bases are a match to TRBD2. Germline V CDR1 and CDR2: GTSNPN, SVGIG (reference sequence). The CDR3 runs to 14 residues. J was trimmed by 6 bases and V by 4 bases; bases with no gene match: 8.

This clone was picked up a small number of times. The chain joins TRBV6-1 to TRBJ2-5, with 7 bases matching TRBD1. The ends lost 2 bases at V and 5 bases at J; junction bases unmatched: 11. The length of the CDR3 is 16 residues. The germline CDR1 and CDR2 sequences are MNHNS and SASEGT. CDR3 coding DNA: TGTGCCAGCAGTGAATTGGGACAGAGAAGGCGGGAGACCCAGTACTTC. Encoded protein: CASSELGQRRRETQYF.

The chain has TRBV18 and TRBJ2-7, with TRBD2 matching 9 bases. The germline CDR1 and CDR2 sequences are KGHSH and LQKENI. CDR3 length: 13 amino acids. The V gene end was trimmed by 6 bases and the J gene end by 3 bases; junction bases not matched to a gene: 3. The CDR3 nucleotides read TGTGCCAGCTCTCCGACTAGCGGCTACGAGCAGTACTTC. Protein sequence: CASSPTSGYEQYF.

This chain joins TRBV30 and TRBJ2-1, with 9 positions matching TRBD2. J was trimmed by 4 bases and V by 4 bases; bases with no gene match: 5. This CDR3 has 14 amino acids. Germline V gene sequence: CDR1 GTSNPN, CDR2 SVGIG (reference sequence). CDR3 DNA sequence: TGTGCCTGGACCATGACTAGCGGATACAATGAGCAGTTCTTC. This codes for CAWTMTSGYNEQFF.

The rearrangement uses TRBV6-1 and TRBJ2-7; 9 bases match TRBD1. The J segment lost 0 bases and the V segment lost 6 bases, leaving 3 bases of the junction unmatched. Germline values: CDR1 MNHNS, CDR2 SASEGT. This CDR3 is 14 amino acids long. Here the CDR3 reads CASRGQGHSYEQYF. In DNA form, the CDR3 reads TGTGCCAGCAGGGGACAGGGCCACTCCTACGAGCAGTACTTC.

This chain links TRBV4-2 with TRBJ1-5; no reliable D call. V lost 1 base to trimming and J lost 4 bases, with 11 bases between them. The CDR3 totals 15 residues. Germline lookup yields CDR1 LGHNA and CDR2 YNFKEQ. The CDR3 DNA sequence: TGTGCCAGCAGCCAAGGCAACAGATTGAATCAGCCCCAGCATTTT. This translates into CASSQGNRLNQPQHF.

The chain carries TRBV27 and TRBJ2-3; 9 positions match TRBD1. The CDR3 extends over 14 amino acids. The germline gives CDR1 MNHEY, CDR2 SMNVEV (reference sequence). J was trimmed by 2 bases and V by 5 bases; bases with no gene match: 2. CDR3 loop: CASSRDRATDTQYF. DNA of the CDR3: TGTGCCAGCAGTCGGGACAGGGCCACAGATACGCAGTATTTT.